These 26 T cell receptor beta chains share one sample of origin, sequenced in a study of CD8 T cells in Susac syndrome. After extraction with the RNeasy kit, about 0.5 to 1 ug of the RNA was reverse transcribed using random hexamers. Using its own MiXCR run on the immunoSEQ multiplex PCR reads, TCRdb lists one record per CDR3 protein. This sample has some 110,000 distinct CDR3 sequences, with 85% to 95% found just once. Sequenced input: CD8+ T cells from PBMCs. These receptors originate from a human donor with multiple sclerosis.

The V gene is TRBV7-8, the J gene TRBJ2-5; TRBD1 might be the D (6 bases). The CDR3 totals 17 residues. Germline CDR1 and CDR2: SGHVS and FQNEAQ. Between the trimmed V and J ends, which lost 3 bases and 4 bases, there was a span of 21 bases. The CDR3 nucleotides are TGTGCCAGCAGCTTGCCGGCGAGTACAGGGTTCGGAGAGACCCAGTACTTC. It encodes CASSLPASTGFGETQYF.

The rearrangement joins TRBV3-1 to TRBJ2-6; 7 nucleotides line up with TRBD2. The germline V gene encodes CDR1 LGHDT and CDR2 YNNKEL (reference sequence). The CDR3 is made up of 15 amino acids. Trimming took 3 bases from V and 2 from J; bases not matched to a gene: 1. This chain's CDR3 is CASSQGLTGANVLTF. DNA of the CDR3: TGTGCCAGCAGCCAGGGACTAACTGGGGCCAACGTCCTGACTTTC.

The chain has TRBV5-1 and TRBJ2-1, with 9 bases identical to TRBD1. In germline, CDR1 is SGHRS, CDR2 YFSETQ. The J segment lost 7 bases and the V segment lost 3 bases, leaving 2 bases of the junction unmatched. This CDR3 spans 13 amino acids. CDR3 amino acids: CASSWTGVNEQFF. CDR3 bases: TGCGCCAGCAGCTGGACAGGGGTGAATGAGCAGTTCTTC.

The rearrangement uses TRBV10-3 and TRBJ2-3; D is unresolved. V shed 8 bases and J shed 4 bases, with 13 bases lying between them. This CDR3 is built from 13 residues. CDR1 ENHRY and CDR2 SYGVKD come from the germline V gene. The CDR3 loop is CAIESPASDTQYF. CDR3 DNA: TGTGCCATCGAGTCCCCAGCTTCAGATACGCAGTATTTT.

The chain joins TRBV27 to TRBJ2-3; 9 bases are a match to TRBD2. CDR1 is MNHEY, CDR2 SMNVEV, per germline (reference sequence). This CDR3 is 15 amino acids long. With 3 bases clipped from V and 2 bases from J, the junction kept 3 bases outside the gene matches. The CDR3 protein is CASSFAGGVTDTQYF. In DNA, the CDR3 is TGTGCCAGCAGTTTCGCGGGAGGGGTCACAGATACGCAGTATTTT.

The chain joins TRBV9 to TRBJ2-5; D uncertain. Germline values: CDR1 SGDLS, CDR2 YYNGEE. CDR3 length equals 14 residues. Trimming cost V 3 bases and J 5 bases, with 14 bases left between them. CDR3 sequence reads: CASSADAIGETQYF. In DNA form, the CDR3 reads TGTGCCAGCAGCGCGGACGCTATTGGGGAGACCCAGTACTTC.

This clonotype was found once. This sequence joins TRBV7-9 and TRBJ2-1; 11 bases are a match to TRBD2. The germline V gene has CDR1 SEHNR and CDR2 FQNEAQ (reference sequence). This CDR3 spans 16 amino acids. The V and J ends lost 6 bases and 2 bases, in that order; junction bases with no gene match: 6. This chain's CDR3 is CASSSLAGGAYNEQFF. In DNA, the CDR3 is TGTGCCAGCAGTTCCCTAGCGGGAGGCGCCTACAATGAGCAGTTCTTC.

V is TRBV5-1 and J is TRBJ2-7; 9 bases are shared with TRBD1. The J segment lost 4 bases and the V segment lost 3 bases, leaving 5 bases of the junction unmatched. This CDR3 comprises 14 residues. Germline V CDR1 and CDR2: SGHRS, YFSETQ. The CDR3: CASSSSTGGYEQYF. The CDR3 DNA reads as TGCGCCAGCAGCTCCTCGACAGGGGGTTACGAGCAGTACTTC.

The chain uses TRBV6-1 and TRBJ2-7; D remains unclear. The CDR3 has 15 residues. The V end lost 6 bases, the J end lost 2 bases, and 17 bases lay between the germline ends. Looked up from germline, CDR1 is MNHNS and CDR2 is SASEGT. Here the CDR3 reads CASSPPPQPTYEQYV. CDR3 DNA: TGTGCCAGCAGCCCGCCCCCACAACCTACCTACGAGCAGTACGTC.

The V gene is TRBV7-9, the J gene TRBJ2-5, with 11 bases aligning to TRBD2. CDR3 length equals 16 residues. V trimming: 5 bases; J trimming: 1 base; junction bases outside the gene matches: 6. Per germline, CDR1 SEHNR and CDR2 FQNEAQ (reference sequence). CDR3 sequence: CASSKTGTSGQETQYF. Here the CDR3 DNA reads TGTGCCAGCAGCAAGACCGGGACTAGCGGCCAAGAGACCCAGTACTTC.

This clonotype was recorded once. V and J are TRBV7-8 and TRBJ2-7; the D call may be TRBD1 or TRBD2 (5 bases each). The CDR3 extends over 13 amino acids. The ends were cut back, 5 bases at V and 6 bases at J, with 14 bases in the middle. Germline CDR1 and CDR2: SGHVS and FQNEAQ. The CDR3 coding sequence is TGTGCCAGCAGCAAGAGGGGCGCTTTCGAGCAGTACGTC. It translates to CASSKRGAFEQYV.

The chain joins TRBV20-1 to TRBJ2-6; D may match TRBD1 or TRBD2 (5 bases each). V gave up 0 bases and J gave up 2 bases, with 26 bases separating them. Looked up from germline, CDR1 is DFQATT and CDR2 is SNEGSKA (reference sequence). CDR3 length equals 21 residues. The CDR3 bases are TGCAGTGCTAGAGATTCCAAAATGGTGGGGGTCCCACTTCCTGGGGCCAACGTCCTGACTTTC. Translation: CSARDSKMVGVPLPGANVLTF.

The CDR3 is CASRKGQGADTQYF. In DNA, the CDR3 is TGTGCCAGCAGAAAAGGACAGGGTGCAGATACGCAGTATTTT. The rearrangement uses TRBV12-3 or TRBV12-4 and TRBJ2-3; 8 positions agree with TRBD1. The CDR3 length is 14 residues. Trimming took 6 bases from V and 4 from J; bases not matched to a gene: 6.

This sequence joins TRBV6-5 and TRBJ1-3, with D perhaps TRBD1 (6 bases). Germline V CDR1 and CDR2: MNHEY, SVGAGI. CDR3 size: 18 residues. V was trimmed by 0 bases and J by 0 bases, leaving 15 bases between them. The CDR3 nucleotides are TGTGCCAGCAGTTACTCGCGCAGGGGCCCCAACTCTGGAAACACCATATATTTT. Translating it yields CASSYSRRGPNSGNTIYF.

The chain has TRBV15 and TRBJ1-5; the D is unclear. The length of the CDR3 is 16 residues. Germline CDR1 LNHNV, CDR2 YYDKDF (reference sequence). With 0 bases removed from V and 5 bases from J, the gap between germline ends came to 14 bases. In DNA, the CDR3 is TGTGCCACCAGCAGAGACCCTCCCCTGCGGGATCAGCCCCAGCATTTT. The encoded protein is CATSRDPPLRDQPQHF.

The V gene is TRBV12-3 or TRBV12-4, the J gene TRBJ1-2, with D hard to call. This CDR3 is 11 amino acids long. Trimming cost V 3 bases and J 8 bases, with 7 bases left between them. Written as DNA, the CDR3 is TGTGCCAGCAGTTTTTCACACGGCTACACCTTC. Its protein product is CASSFSHGYTF.

CDR3 protein: CASGERDSRNEQFF. The DNA for the CDR3 is TGTGCCAGCGGGGAACGGGACAGCCGCAATGAGCAGTTCTTC. The chain has TRBV7-9 and TRBJ2-1; 7 positions agree with TRBD1. After removal of 8 bases from V and 6 bases from J, the junction contained 10 bases not matched to a gene. Germline V lookup: CDR1 SEHNR, CDR2 FQNEAQ (reference sequence). The CDR3 length is 14 residues.

V usage is TRBV23-1 and J usage is TRBJ2-5; TRBD1 agrees at 7 bases. TRBV23-1 is identified as an open reading frame with a role that is uncertain. After removal of 2 bases from V and 4 bases from J, the junction contained 7 bases not matched to a gene. This CDR3 has 15 residues. The CDR3 sequence is CASSQLTGTGETQYF. In DNA form, the CDR3 reads TGCGCCAGCAGTCAACTGACAGGGACGGGAGAGACCCAGTACTTC.

The chain has TRBV4-1 and TRBJ2-1, with D possibly being TRBD1 (5 bases). CDR1 MGHRA and CDR2 YSYEKL come from the germline V gene. The V and J ends lost 2 bases and 8 bases respectively, with 13 bases between them. There are 14 residues in the CDR3. The CDR3 protein is CASSQIRAQDEQFF. The CDR3 nucleotides are TGCGCCAGCAGCCAAATCAGGGCTCAAGATGAGCAGTTCTTC.

The chain is built from TRBV14 and TRBJ2-2, with 10 bases aligning to TRBD2. Germline trimming cut 6 bases from V and 1 base from J; bases unmatched to any gene: 5. CDR3 length: 16 amino acids. Germline V gene sequence: CDR1 SGHDN, CDR2 FVKESK. The CDR3 nucleotides are TGTGCCAGCAGTTCGGGGACTAGCGTGAACACCGGGGAGCTGTTTTTT. Translating gives CASSSGTSVNTGELFF.

The chain couples TRBV3-1 to TRBJ2-7; D call uncertain. Trimming took off 1 base at V and 4 bases at J, with 11 bases between the two ends. Germline lookup yields CDR1 LGHDT and CDR2 YNNKEL (reference sequence). This CDR3 spans 14 amino acids. CDR3 in amino acids: CASSQVGLQYEQYF. DNA for the CDR3: TGTGCCAGCAGCCAAGTAGGTTTACAGTACGAGCAGTACTTC.

The CDR3 nucleotides are TGTGCCAGCAGCTCCGGACTAGACCCCAATGAGCAGTTCTTC. Protein sequence: CASSSGLDPNEQFF. The gene calls are TRBV7-9 and TRBJ2-1, with TRBD2 identical over 7 bases. V lost 4 bases, J lost 6 bases, and 6 bases stayed unmatched. Germline assignment: CDR1 SEHNR and CDR2 FQNEAQ (reference sequence). The CDR3 contains 14 residues.

The rearrangement uses TRBV29-1 and TRBJ2-4; no clear D. The CDR3 extends over 11 amino acids. Germline lookup yields CDR1 SQVTM and CDR2 ANQGSEA. The V and J ends lost 7 bases and 2 bases respectively, with 6 bases between them. In DNA form, the CDR3 reads TGCAGCGCAGTTTCCAAAAACATTCAGTACTTC. Translating gives CSAVSKNIQYF.

This chain links TRBV6-5 with TRBJ1-2; D is unresolved. This CDR3 is 14 amino acids long. Looked up from germline, CDR1 is MNHEY and CDR2 is SVGAGI. Between the trimmed V and J ends, which lost 2 bases and 8 bases, there was a span of 15 bases. The CDR3 DNA reads TGTGCCAGCAGTTACAGGCCCGGTGCGCGCGGCTACACCTTC. Translation: CASSYRPGARGYTF.

The chain couples TRBV6-1 to TRBJ2-7; 9 nucleotides agree with TRBD2. Germline CDR1 is MNHNS and CDR2 is SASEGT. The CDR3 spans 16 residues. The V and J ends lost 2 bases and 2 bases, in that order; junction bases with no gene match: 7. The DNA of the CDR3 is TGTGCCAGCAGTGAATTCTCTGGACTAGCGCCCTACGAGCAGTACGTC. It yields the protein CASSEFSGLAPYEQYV.

DNA for the CDR3: TGTGCCAGCAGCCAAGGGGACGGAGCTAACTATGGCTACACCTTC. Translation gives CASSQGDGANYGYTF. J is TRBJ1-2 and V is TRBV4-2; TRBD1 might be the D (5 bases). The V gene lost 1 base and the J gene lost 0 bases, with 9 bases spanning the gap. The CDR3 is 15 amino acids. Germline lookup yields CDR1 LGHNA and CDR2 YNFKEQ.